This T cell receptor (beta chain) came from a study of monozygotic twins with inflammatory bowel disease. The CDR3 contains 18 residues. The germline V gene has CDR1 LGHNA and CDR2 YSLEER. Findings of the study overall: TCRbeta inverse Simpson diversity was decreased in IBD patients versus healthy co-twins. Versus healthy twins, IBD patients showed fewer clonotypes shared with others, especially with disease activity. Concordance status among twins (concordant versus discordant) showed no link to repertoire similarity, possibly from limited power.

cDNA synthesis was performed in eight separate reactions for each sample. For each CDR3 protein, TCRdb gives one entry from its re-call of the 5' RACE reads, without DNA. This sample's table has 150,000 to 200,000 distinct CDR3 sequences. Turning to this clonotype: The antigen is not known.

This TCR derives from a human donor with ulcerative colitis or Crohn's disease, or a healthy co-twin of an affected twin (not recorded which). The sequencing input was blood. This chain uses TRBV4-3 with TRBJ1-3; no DNA is available, so the TRBD1 call from TCRdb remains unchecked. The CDR3 protein is CASSQALSQGFSGNTIYF.